The 20 T cell receptor beta chains presented below share a single source sample, sequenced in a study of regulatory T cells in long-lasting Graves disease. In building TCR beta libraries, iRepertoire HTBI primers were used together with Arm-PCR of CDR3 regions. TCRdb used MiXCR to reprocess the multiplex PCR reads, holding one entry per CDR3 protein. The repertoire holds about 430,000 distinct CDR3 sequences, approximately 15% seen once, with over 7% in the top ten. The time point: newly diagnosed GD, antithyroid drugs for less than 3 months. The authors made the TCR library using RNA they extracted from PBMCs. The data also belong to a second study, concerning T cells in Graves' hyperthyroidism and ophthalmopathy.

Sequenced here: peripheral blood mononuclear cells (PBMCs), sampled at new diagnosis, from a patient treated with antithyroid drugs. Source of these receptors: a woman aged 40 to 49 with Graves disease.

This clonotype was counted between two and nine times. The J gene is TRBJ2-6, the V gene TRBV30; D is possibly TRBD1 (6 bases). Germline assignment: CDR1 GTSNPN and CDR2 SVGIG (reference sequence). V was trimmed by 5 bases and J by 0 bases, leaving 14 bases between them. The CDR3 length is 16 residues. The CDR3 sequence is CAWGTGLGSGANVLTF. CDR3 in DNA: TGTGCCTGGGGAACAGGGCTAGGCTCTGGGGCCAACGTCCTGACTTTC.

V is TRBV19 and J is TRBJ2-1; TRBD1 agrees at 12 bases. V trimming: 4 bases; J trimming: 7 bases; junction bases outside the gene matches: 5. This CDR3 contains 15 residues. The germline gives CDR1 LNHDA, CDR2 SQIVND (reference sequence). CDR3 loop: CASSTRDRGRNEQFF. The CDR3 coding sequence is TGTGCCAGTAGTACCCGGGACAGGGGGCGGAATGAGCAGTTCTTC. The whole variable domain, filled in from reference TRBV19 and TRBJ2-1, reads DGGITQSPKYLFRKEGQNVTLSCEQNLNHDAMYWYRQDPGQGLRLIYYSQIVNDFQKGDIAEGYSVSREKKESFPLTVTSAQKNPTAFYLCASSTRDRGRNEQFFGPGTRLTVL.

This chain uses TRBV5-4 with TRBJ1-1; a possible D gene is TRBD1 (6 bases). V was pared by 3 bases and J by 7 bases, with 13 bases between. The CDR3 length is 13 residues. Germline V gene data show CDR1 as SGHNT and CDR2 as YYREEE (reference sequence). CDR3 coding DNA: TGTGCCAGCAGCTCGGAGGGGACATTTGAAGCTTTCTTT. Translation gives CASSSEGTFEAFF. Using reference TRBV5-4 and TRBJ1-1 for the parts outside the CDR3, the full variable domain is ETGVTQSPTHLIKTRGQQVTLRCSSQSGHNTVSWYQQALGQGPQFIFQYYREEENGRGNFPPRFSGLQFPNYSSELNVNALELDDSALYLCASSSEGTFEAFFGQGTRLTVV.

This clonotype occurred a few times. This chain links TRBV2 with TRBJ2-5; D might be TRBD2 (6 bases). This CDR3 region has 12 residues. In germline, CDR1 is SNHLY, CDR2 FYNNEI. V was shortened by 8 bases and J by 10 bases, with 17 bases between the two germline ends. In DNA form, the CDR3 reads TGTGCCAGCGGGAGCCCCCGGAGGGACCAGTACTTC. The encoded protein is CASGSPRRDQYF. The whole variable domain, remainder taken from reference TRBV2 and TRBJ2-5, is EPEVTQTPSHQVTQMGQEVILRCVPISNHLYFYWYRQILGQKVEFLVSFYNNEISEKSEIFDDQFSVERPDGSNFTLKIRSTKLEDSAMYFCASGSPRRDQYFGPGTRLLVL.

This clonotype has just a few counts. The chain uses TRBV19 and TRBJ1-3, with a possible D match to TRBD1 (6 bases). This CDR3 spans 15 amino acids. V lost 3 bases to trimming and J lost 6 bases, with 15 bases between them. The germline V gene has CDR1 LNHDA and CDR2 SQIVND (reference sequence). In DNA form, the CDR3 reads TGTGCCAGTAGTATGAGGGGGTCTTCGGCAAACACCATATATTTT. This gives the protein CASSMRGSSANTIYF.

This clonotype was recorded at least ten times. The rearrangement uses TRBV11-2 and TRBJ1-1; D remains unclear. The CDR3 runs 14 residues. V was trimmed by 2 bases and J by 0 bases, leaving 7 bases between them. From germline, CDR1 is SGHAT and CDR2 FQNNGV. The CDR3, as DNA: TGTGCCAGCAGCTTACAACTCATGAACACTGAAGCTTTCTTT. This sequence encodes CASSLQLMNTEAFF.

At least ten counts were recorded for this clonotype. The CDR3 sequence is CASSEQDISNQPQHF. The CDR3 DNA is TGTGCCAGTAGTGAACAGGACATTAGCAATCAGCCCCAGCATTTT. The V call is TRBV19, the J call TRBJ1-5, with a tentative D call TRBD1 (5 bases). This CDR3 is 15 amino acids long. Germline lookup yields CDR1 LNHDA and CDR2 SQIVND (reference sequence). Trimming shortened V by 5 bases and J by 0 bases, and 11 bases separated the two germline ends.

This clonotype was detected many times. This sequence joins TRBV19 and TRBJ2-5, with 7 bases lining up with TRBD2. The ends lost 5 bases at V and 5 bases at J; junction bases unmatched: 5. The CDR3 runs to 13 residues. Germline lookup yields CDR1 LNHDA and CDR2 SQIVND (reference sequence). CDR3 region: CASSATSRETQYF. The CDR3 nucleotides read TGTGCCAGTAGTGCGACTAGCCGGGAGACCCAGTACTTC. Together with reference TRBV19 and TRBJ2-5, the CDR3 gives the full variable domain: DGGITQSPKYLFRKEGQNVTLSCEQNLNHDAMYWYRQDPGQGLRLIYYSQIVNDFQKGDIAEGYSVSREKKESFPLTVTSAQKNPTAFYLCASSATSRETQYFGPGTRLLVL.

Ten or more counts support this clonotype. The CDR3 protein is CASSYPPSLNTEAFF. DNA for the CDR3: TGTGCCAGCAGTTACCCCCCCTCATTGAACACTGAAGCTTTCTTT. The V call is TRBV6-5, the J call TRBJ1-1; D not resolved. Trimming removed 2 bases at V and 0 bases at J, with 10 bases between. CDR1 and CDR2 from the germline V gene are MNHEY and SVGAGI. The CDR3 runs 15 residues.

On this clonotype: This likely came from a read error, as a far larger clone is one base away. V usage is TRBV12-5 and J usage is TRBJ2-1; no firm D call. TRBJ2-5 explains the end of the DNA better; the J call may be wrong. The CDR3 runs 12 residues. In germline, CDR1 is LGHNT, CDR2 FRNRAP. CDR3 region: CVSSLEGETQYF. In DNA, the CDR3 is TGTGTCAGCAGCCTTGAAGGAGAGACCCAGTACTTC.

This clonotype was detected ten times or more. The CDR3 DNA reads as TGTGCCAGTAGTACCACAGGGGGGAGGAATTCACCCCTCCACTTT. Translated: CASSTTGGRNSPLHF. The gene calls are TRBV19 and TRBJ1-6; TRBD1 matches 8 bases. CDR3 length: 15 amino acids. Germline CDR1 reads LNHDA; CDR2 reads SQIVND (reference sequence). V dropped 4 bases and J dropped 7; count of bases not matched to a gene: 6.

Of note for this clonotype: A far larger clone lies a single base away; this is likely a read error. The missing conserved phenylalanine or tryptophan at the end of this CDR3 makes a read error likely. The V gene is TRBV7-3, the J gene TRBJ2-5; D remains unclear. Trimming took off 6 bases at V and 1 base at J, with 18 bases between the two ends. This CDR3 is built from 16 residues. Germline lookup yields CDR1 SGHTA and CDR2 FQGTGA. CDR3 coding DNA: TGTGCCAGCAGTGCCCCCCCCCTTTATACCCAAGAGACCCAGTACCTC. Its translation: CASSAPPLYTQETQYL.

The CDR3 is CASQGTSSGNTIYF. DNA of the CDR3: TGTGCCAGCCAGGGGACAAGCTCTGGAAACACCATATATTTT. The gene calls are TRBV25-1 and TRBJ1-3; perhaps TRBD1 as D (6 bases). This CDR3 region has 14 residues. The germline V and J ends were trimmed by 8 bases and 0 bases, with 11 bases remaining between them. Germline CDR1 is MGHDK and CDR2 is SYGVNS.

This clonotype has at least ten counts. The CDR3 DNA follows: TGTGCCAGCAGATCACAGGTCTCCTACGAGCAGTACTTC. This translates into CASRSQVSYEQYF. The J gene is TRBJ2-7, the V gene TRBV27, with a tentative D call TRBD1 (5 bases). Germline V CDR1 and CDR2: MNHEY, SMNVEV (reference sequence). The CDR3 has 13 amino acids. The V gene lost 6 bases and the J gene lost 0 bases, with 9 bases spanning the gap.

This clonotype has at least ten counts. This chain joins TRBV12-3 or TRBV12-4 and TRBJ1-2; D is undetermined. Trimming removed 3 bases at V and 6 bases at J, with 17 bases between. The CDR3 contains 15 residues. CDR3 amino acids: CASSLDLQPGDGYTF. The CDR3 DNA reads TGTGCCAGCAGTTTGGATCTACAGCCCGGAGATGGCTACACCTTC.

This clonotype was recorded a few times. This chain uses TRBV19 with TRBJ2-1; D is tentatively TRBD1 or TRBD2 (5 bases each). This CDR3 region has 13 residues. CDR1 is LNHDA, CDR2 SQIVND, per germline (reference sequence). Trimming removed 3 bases at V and 4 bases at J, with 7 bases between. The chain's CDR3 is CASSMGPYNEQFF. CDR3 DNA: TGTGCCAGTAGTATGGGACCATACAATGAGCAGTTCTTC.

This clonotype was observed at least ten times. This sequence joins TRBV24-1 and TRBJ2-3; 9 bases are a match to TRBD1. Germline values: CDR1 KGHDR, CDR2 SFDVKD. This CDR3 contains 15 residues. Trimming removed 2 bases from V and 11 bases from J; junction bases left unmatched: 10. CDR3 DNA sequence: TGTGCCACCAGTGATTACGGACAGGGGAGGACACAGCAGTATTTT. Amino acids: CATSDYGQGRTQQYF.

CDR3 region: CSALGAYEQYF. In DNA, the CDR3 is TGCAGCGCCCTTGGGGCCTACGAGCAGTACTTC. V usage is TRBV29-1 and J usage is TRBJ2-7; D is unresolved. CDR3 length: 11 amino acids. CDR1 SQVTM and CDR2 ANQGSEA come from the germline V gene. The germline V and J ends were trimmed by 7 bases and 2 bases, with 9 bases remaining between them.

Ten or more counts support this clonotype. CDR3 in DNA: TGTGCCAGCAGCCCCGGGACAGGTGCCATTAATGAAAAACTGTTTTTT. Translation: CASSPGTGAINEKLFF. The V gene is TRBV27, the J gene TRBJ1-4; 8 bases agree with TRBD1. Germline lookup yields CDR1 MNHEY and CDR2 SMNVEV (reference sequence). V lost 6 bases, J lost 4 bases, and 10 bases stayed unmatched. This CDR3 comprises 16 residues.

Many counts were recorded for this clonotype. This chain links TRBV28 with TRBJ2-1; the D is unclear. V was clipped by 6 bases and J by 6 bases, with 18 bases between them. The V gene's germline CDR1 is MDHEN and CDR2 SYDVKM. The CDR3 covers 15 residues. The CDR3 DNA reads TGTGCCAGCAGGCCCCATCTAAAGTCTCCCAATGAGCAGTTCTTC. Translation gives CASRPHLKSPNEQFF.